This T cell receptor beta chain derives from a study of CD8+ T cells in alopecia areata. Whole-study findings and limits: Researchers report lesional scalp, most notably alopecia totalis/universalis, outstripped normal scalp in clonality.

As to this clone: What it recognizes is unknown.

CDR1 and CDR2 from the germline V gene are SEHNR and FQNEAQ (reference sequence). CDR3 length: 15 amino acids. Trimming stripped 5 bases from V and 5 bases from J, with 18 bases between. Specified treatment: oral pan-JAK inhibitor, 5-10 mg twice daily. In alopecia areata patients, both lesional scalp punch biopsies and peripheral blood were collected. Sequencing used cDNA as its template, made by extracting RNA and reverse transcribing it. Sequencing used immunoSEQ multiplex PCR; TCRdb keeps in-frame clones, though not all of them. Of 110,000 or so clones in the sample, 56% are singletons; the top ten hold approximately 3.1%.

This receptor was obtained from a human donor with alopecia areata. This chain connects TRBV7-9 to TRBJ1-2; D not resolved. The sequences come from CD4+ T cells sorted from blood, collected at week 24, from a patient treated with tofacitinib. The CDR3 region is CASSPPGRVPYGYTF. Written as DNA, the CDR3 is TGTGCCAGCAGCCCCCCAGGACGGGTACCATATGGCTACACCTTC.